This T cell receptor beta chain came from a study of T cell changes during pregnancy in multiple sclerosis. Produced via immunoSEQ multiplex PCR; TCRdb's table is partial and in-frame only. The repertoire consists of about 89,000 clones, with 92% occurring once and the leading ten covering roughly 2%. This CDR3 is 15 amino acids long. V lost 8 bases to trimming and J lost 7 bases, with 21 bases between them. From germline, CDR1 is MNHEY and CDR2 SMNVEV (reference sequence). The material was peripheral blood, obtained after pregnancy. The chain is built from TRBV27 and TRBJ2-1; D is perhaps TRBD1 (6 bases). The TCR comes from a female donor in good health, enrolled as a control in a pregnancy study. As DNA, the CDR3 is TGTGCCAGCCGAACAGGGATCATCCCTCGGAATGAGCAGTTCTTC. The encoded protein is CASRTGIIPRNEQFF.